Sequencing of this T cell receptor beta chain was carried out in a study of OX40 agonist ivuxolimab in advanced cancers. Some background on the complete study: Ivuxolimab was a fully human IgG2 agonistic monoclonal antibody targeting the costimulatory receptor OX40 (CD134). Intravenous ivuxolimab was administered to patients every 2 weeks at six dose levels: 0.01, 0.1, 0.3, 1.5, 3 and 10 mg/kg. Of the approximately 54 dose-escalation patients, hepatocellular carcinoma was present in around 19, melanoma in approximately 15, renal cell carcinoma in 9 and head and neck cancer in 9. In the dose-escalation cohort, 70% to 85% of patients were male, and the mean age was 60 years with a range of 23 to 79. Patients were allowed to have had prior anti-PD-1, anti-PD-L1 or anti-CTLA-4 therapy, and approximately 39% of the dose-escalation patients had been treated with checkpoint inhibitors. Partial responses occurred in three dose-escalation patients, of whom one had hepatocellular carcinoma and two had cutaneous melanoma. The purpose of peripheral TCRbeta sequencing was to test whether ivuxolimab changed TCR sequence diversity and led to clonal T-cell expansion. The monotherapy dose-escalation portion (N ≈ 50 patients) of the phase I ivuxolimab trial is reported in the paper.

Patients with autoimmune disease history or receiving systemic immunosuppression were excluded from the trial. Peripheral blood for TCR sequencing was collected from all dose cohorts at baseline, on cycle 4 day 1, and on cycle 7 day 1. Samples were obtained from an open-label, multicenter, first-in-human phase I dose-escalation trial of ivuxolimab. Adults with locally advanced or metastatic melanoma, renal cell, hepatocellular, or head and neck squamous cell carcinoma were enrolled in the trial. CD4+ and CD8+ T cells were sorted separately from peripheral blood before TCR sequencing. Genomic DNA was isolated from the sorted cells so that the TCRbeta CDR3 region could be sequenced. The immunoSEQ Assay was used to sequence the TCRbeta CDR3 regions. This immuneACCESS table, as held by TCRdb, lists in-frame sequences with V and J called but not all clones. Of the missing ones, under half trace to an unresolved V gene in checked studies; the others have no known cause. Within this sample are approximately 60,000 clones, with 84% of them counted one time only. The top ten clonotypes cover less than 2.5% of the sample.

Remarks on this clone: Its cognate antigen has yet to be identified. No qualities accompany the bases; no much larger clone lies one base away.

Beyond this particular receptor, the publication reports: Low levels of normalized T-cell clonal expansion were also seen in some patients who did not respond. In the 0.1-3.0 mg/kg groups, partial responders had among the lowest normalized peripheral clonal expansion, particularly in CD8+ T cells. The antigen specificity of the clonally expanded peripheral T cells was not determined. At doses from 0.1 to 3.0 mg/kg, clonal expansion was seen in both CD4+ and CD8+ blood T cells between baseline and week 6. After ivuxolimab, more expanded clones were found on average in CD8+ T cells than in CD4+ T cells.

The germline V gene provides CDR1 MGHRA and CDR2 YSYEKL. V drops 1 base and J drops 4 bases, leaving 8 bases in between. The CDR3 runs 15 residues from the cysteine to the phenylalanine. Kept here is only the CDR3 DNA, which spans 45 bases and is read in frame from base 1. The sequencing here drew on CD4+ or CD8+ T cells sorted from blood, taken in a trial of the OX40 agonist ivuxolimab. The rearrangement joined TRBV4-1 to TRBJ2-6; the D call is tentative, TRBD1 or TRBD2, as each matches 5 bases. The sequence came from an adult with an advanced solid tumor such as melanoma, head and neck, liver or kidney cancer. The CDR3 has the sequence CASSQVGDGANVLTF. The sequenced DNA: TGCGCCAGCAGCCAAGTAGGGGACGGGGCCAACGTCCTGACTTTC.